Sequencing of this T cell receptor (beta chain) was carried out in a study of T cells in Graves' hyperthyroidism and ophthalmopathy (dated by TCRdb to the late 2010s). As for the study more broadly: Peripheral blood was sampled at the time of initial diagnosis, prior to any treatment. A discovery cohort of approximately 100 patients, approximately 45 with Graves' ophthalmopathy and over 55 with stable Graves' hyperthyroidism, was used to find distinguishing TCR V-J signatures. Prospective prediction of ophthalmopathy was tested in an independent validation cohort of 18 hyperthyroidism patients and roughly 16 patients who later progressed to ophthalmopathy. The roughly 90 discovery patients were divided at random into training and test sets in a 7:3 ratio. Thyroid tissue and blood T-cell repertoires from six Graves' hyperthyroidism patients were also compared in the study. After sampling, hyperthyroidism patients received methimazole starting at 30 mg daily, and ophthalmopathy patients received high-dose intravenous methylprednisolone. The paper reports TCR Vbeta CDR3 sequencing of some 140 peripheral blood samples: 40 to 45 ophthalmopathy, under 80 hyperthyroidism and roughly 17 progressor patients.

This clonotype was detected a few times. It has no known antigen specificity. Base quality data are lacking; no much larger clone is found one base away. Stable Graves' hyperthyroidism was defined as the absence of progression to ophthalmopathy over 18 months of follow-up. Hyperthyroidism patients were aged 18 to 65 years and newly diagnosed, with disease duration of less than 2 months. The study excluded patients with uncontrolled infections, other autoimmune diseases, pregnancy or lactation. Diagnoses were established on the basis of clinical symptoms, serum thyroxine and TRAb, thyroid ultrasound, and orbital computed tomography. PBMCs were isolated from 10 ml of fresh peripheral blood by Ficoll-Paque density gradient centrifugation. Total RNA was extracted with Trizol reagent, and quality was checked on an Agilent 2100 Bioanalyzer. The research as a whole found: No statistical method was used to fix the sample size in advance, and group allocation was not hidden from the investigators. Ophthalmopathy was separated from stable hyperthyroidism by a 13 V-J signature model, with approximately 85% sensitivity and approximately 84% specificity obtained in cross-validation and 80%/75% obtained in testing. In validation, the model predicted progression to ophthalmopathy with over 65% sensitivity and less than 80% specificity, a median of about six months before onset. Most expanded thyroid clonotypes (frequency above 0.001) were also found in blood, which suggests that blood repertoires may mirror thyroid immune responses.

Trimming removed 1 base from V and 0 bases from J, leaving 10 bases between the germline ends. The germline V gene gives CDR1 as SGHDN and CDR2 as FVKESK. Measured from the cysteine to the phenylalanine, the CDR3 is 16 residues long. Of all the DNA, just the CDR3 is kept, 48 bases in frame from base 1. Amplification of TCR beta CDR3 regions was carried out from RNA transcripts. A first-round RT-PCR of the TCR CDR3 used the HTBI primer set with the Qiagen OneStep RT-PCR kit. The libraries were constructed in a second round of multiplex PCR and then size-selected and purified. Sequencing of the libraries was done on an Illumina HiSeq2000 using paired-end 100 bp reads. The authors' pipeline ran thus. SOAPnuke was used to process the raw data, throwing out any read that contained adapters or uncalled bases, had a mean Phred below 15, or lacked an exact constant-primer or identifier match. COPE v1.2.5 was used to merge the high-quality paired reads, and each unique nucleotide sequence was defined as a clonotype. Clonotypes were aligned to IMGT TRBV, TRBD and TRBJ reference segments using MiTCR v1.1. Analysis was restricted to V-J combinations with a frequency above 0.0001, which covered over 98% of repertoires. A TCS score was defined as the ratio between F50 (clonal expansion) and ExV (chaos), using BLOSUM62-based TCRdist between CDR3 peptides within each V-J. Welch's t-statistics and random forest reduced roughly 540 V-J features to roughly 13, which were used in a naive Bayes classifier (R e1071). The similarity between thyroid and blood repertoires was quantified using the Morisita-Horn index. TCRdb handled the public reads itself, with Q25 trimming in fastp and clone calling in MiXCR, and kept productive beta chains. Every distinct CDR3 protein forms one entry, paired with its most common genes and DNA. The authors' filters were not applied to this entry. Here the sample has 600,000 to 800,000 distinct CDR3 sequences; roughly a third occur a single time. The ten largest clones capture less than 40% of the sample.

The sequence is built from TRBV14 and TRBJ1-3; too little of a D gene remains to name it. The TCR was taken from a woman aged 40-49 years with Graves' hyperthyroidism. The material sequenced was blood. Read as DNA, the sequence is TGTGCCAGCAGCCAAGGATGGGGTAGCTCTGGAAACACCATATATTTT. This translates into CASSQGWGSSGNTIYF.